This T cell receptor beta chain was obtained from a study of cytomegalovirus exposure and HLA in healthy donors. Separate from the approximately 700-subject first cohort was the approximately 110-subject validation cohort, to which the donors belonged. Overall study findings and caveats: Altogether, 164 TCR beta chains were recorded as cytomegalovirus-associated. CMV antigen specificity was confirmed in vitro for a few CMV-associated chains.

To note about this clone: Its antigen remains unknown.

Trimming at V came to 1 base and at J to 4 bases, leaving 6 bases not matched to a gene. This CDR3 is built from 15 residues. CDR1 and CDR2 (germline): LNHDA, SQIVND (reference sequence). Some clones are missing from TCRdb's copy, which holds only in-frame ones; the method was immunoSEQ multiplex PCR. The data hold about 360,000 clones, with around 86% observed a single time. The clonotype comes from a woman aged 18-29 years in good health and CMV-seronegative. Sample: PBMCs. V and J are TRBV19 and TRBJ1-2; 7 nucleotides align to TRBD1. This CDR3 is CASSIGTGQFYGYTF. CDR3 nucleotide sequence: TGTGCCAGTAGTATAGGGACAGGCCAATTCTATGGCTACACCTTC.